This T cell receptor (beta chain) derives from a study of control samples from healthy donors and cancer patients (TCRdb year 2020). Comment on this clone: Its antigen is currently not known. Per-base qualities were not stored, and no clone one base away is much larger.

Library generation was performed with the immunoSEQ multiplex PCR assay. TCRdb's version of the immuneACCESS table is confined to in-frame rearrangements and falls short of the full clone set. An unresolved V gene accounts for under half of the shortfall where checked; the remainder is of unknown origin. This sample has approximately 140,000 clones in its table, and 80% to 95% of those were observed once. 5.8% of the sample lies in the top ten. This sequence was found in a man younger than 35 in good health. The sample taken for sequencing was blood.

The sequence in DNA is TGTGCCAGCAGCTATAAAAAAGGAGGGGGTCCGGATGGCTACACCTTC. It encodes CASSYKKGGGPDGYTF. The sequence links TRBV7-2 to TRBJ1-2; the best D guess is TRBD1, with 6 bases matching. V was cut back by 4 bases and J by 6 bases, leaving a gap of 21 bases between them. From cysteine to phenylalanine, the CDR3 is 16 amino acids long. Only the CDR3 DNA is retained, 48 bases long and in frame from the first base. CDR1 and CDR2, looked up from the germline V gene, are SGHTA and FQGNSA.